The 20 T cell receptor beta chains below come from one sample, sequenced in a study of blood T cell repertoires in COVID-19. Profiling relied on immunoSEQ multiplex PCR, and the TCRdb table lists in-frame clones only, not all of them. Altogether approximately 210,000 clones are present, around four fifths being singletons, with the ten largest covering about 8.9%. The sequenced sample was peripheral blood. Every receptor here comes from a woman aged 45-60 years with acute or convalescent COVID-19.

The chain couples TRBV27 to TRBJ2-3; the match to TRBD2 covers 10 bases. The V segment lost 5 bases and the J segment 5 bases; nucleotides outside the gene matches: 4. Germline lookup yields CDR1 MNHEY and CDR2 SMNVEV (reference sequence). CDR3 length equals 14 residues. CDR3 protein: CASSPTSGLDTQYF. CDR3 DNA sequence: TGTGCCAGCAGTCCGACTAGCGGGCTAGATACGCAGTATTTT.

The chain has TRBV6-6 and TRBJ1-6; a weak D match, TRBD1 (5 bases). CDR3 length equals 16 residues. The V end was cut by 6 bases, the J end by 7 bases, with 19 bases between. The V gene's germline CDR1 is MNHNY and CDR2 SVGAGI (reference sequence). The CDR3 here is CASSKTVTAANSPLHF. The CDR3 DNA reads as TGTGCCAGCAGCAAGACAGTAACCGCCGCCAATTCACCCCTCCACTTT.

V and J are TRBV5-6 and TRBJ1-5; tentatively, D is TRBD1 (5 bases). Germline CDR1 is SGHDT and CDR2 is YYEEEE. V lost 2 bases to trimming and J lost 7 bases, with 19 bases between them. The CDR3 totals 16 residues. CDR3 DNA sequence: TGTGCCAGCAGCTTATCGAAAGGGGCCAAGGGGCAGCCCCAGCATTTT. Residues: CASSLSKGAKGQPQHF.

This sequence joins TRBV5-4 and TRBJ2-2; possibly TRBD2 for D (5 bases). The CDR3 runs to 15 residues. With 4 bases removed from V and 1 base from J, the gap between germline ends came to 11 bases. Germline V CDR1 and CDR2: SGHNT, YYREEE (reference sequence). The CDR3 is CASSPGRGNTGELFF. In DNA form, the CDR3 reads TGTGCCAGCAGCCCCGGACGGGGGAACACCGGGGAGCTGTTTTTT.

This chain links TRBV15 with TRBJ2-7; TRBD1 matches at 9 bases. From germline, CDR1 is LNHNV and CDR2 YYDKDF (reference sequence). The V segment lost 1 base and the J segment 3 bases; nucleotides outside the gene matches: 4. The CDR3 contains 15 residues. The CDR3 sequence: CATSRARGQGYEQYF. The DNA for the CDR3 is TGTGCCACCAGCAGAGCTCGGGGACAGGGCTACGAGCAGTACTTC. The whole variable domain, remainder taken from reference TRBV15 and TRBJ2-7, is DAMVIQNPRYQVTQFGKPVTLSCSQTLNHNVMYWYQQKSSQAPKLLFHYYDKDFNNEADTPDNFQSRRPNTSFCFLDIRSPGLGDTAMYLCATSRARGQGYEQYFGPGTRLTVT.

V gene TRBV21-1 combines with J gene TRBJ1-1; the tabulated D call, TRBD1, remains unverified against the DNA. TRBV21-1 is described as a pseudogene. The CDR3 sequence is 15 residues long. This CDR3 reads CASTNLDRVCTEAFF. In DNA, the CDR3 is TGTGCCAGCACCAACTTGGACAGGGTTTGCACTGAAGCTTTCTTT.

The J gene is TRBJ2-2, the V gene TRBV7-2, with 9 bases that match TRBD1. In germline, CDR1 is SGHTA, CDR2 FQGNSA. The CDR3 has 13 residues. V was clipped by 5 bases and J by 9 bases; unmatched bases: 4. The DNA of the CDR3 is TGTGCCAGCAGCCGACAGGGGGGCCGGGAGCTGTTTTTT. Residues: CASSRQGGRELFF. The entire variable domain, with the rest obtained from reference TRBV7-2 and TRBJ2-2, is as follows: GAGVSQSPSNKVTEKGKDVELRCDPISGHTALYWYRQSLGQGLEFLIYFQGNSAPDKSGLPSDRFSAERTGGSVSTLTIQRTQQEDSAVYLCASSRQGGRELFFGEGSRLTVL.

The chain employs TRBV29-1 and TRBJ2-7; the D gene is possibly TRBD1 (5 bases). CDR1 is SQVTM, CDR2 ANQGSEA, per germline. Trimming left V 4 bases short and J 2 bases short, with 6 bases between. There are 11 residues in the CDR3. CDR3: CSVGQTYEQYF. CDR3 sequence (DNA): TGCAGCGTTGGACAGACCTACGAGCAGTACTTC.

This sequence joins TRBV28 and TRBJ2-7, with 12 bases matching TRBD1. Losses at the gene ends were 7 bases for V and 6 bases for J; bases not matched to a gene: 13. Germline V CDR1 and CDR2: MDHEN, SYDVKM. The CDR3 sequence is 16 residues long. In nucleotides, the CDR3 is TGTGCCAGCACCGGACCGGGACAGGGGGCCTCGGGCGAGCAGTACTTC. This encodes CASTGPGQGASGEQYF.

Remarks on this clone: The junction departs from the called germline gene at one end, perhaps through a read error. The chain is built from TRBV5-1 and TRBJ2-7; 9 bases match TRBD1. The CDR3 is made up of 14 amino acids. From germline, CDR1 is SGHRS and CDR2 YFSETQ. CDR3 nucleotide sequence: TGCACCAGCAAAACCGGGACAGGGTCCTACGAGCAGTACTTC. This gives the protein CTSKTGTGSYEQYF.

This clone appeared a few times. The chain has TRBV4-2 and TRBJ1-6, with 7 bases aligning to TRBD1. V lost 4 bases to trimming and J lost 7 bases; unmatched junction nucleotides: 7. The CDR3 consists of 15 residues. Germline V gene lookup returns CDR1 LGHNA and CDR2 YNFKEQ. CDR3 protein: CASSLTTGANSPLHF. Here the CDR3 DNA reads TGTGCCAGCAGCCTTACAACAGGGGCGAATTCACCCCTCCACTTT.

The chain combines TRBV5-6 with TRBJ1-2; no reliable D call. There are 14 residues in the CDR3. With 0 bases removed from V and 3 bases from J, the gap between germline ends came to 9 bases. CDR1 and CDR2 (germline): SGHDT, YYEEEE. CDR3 loop: CASSLVNGYYGYTF. The CDR3, as DNA: TGTGCCAGCAGCTTGGTAAACGGGTACTATGGCTACACCTTC.

This chain uses TRBV27 with TRBJ1-2, with TRBD1 identical over 9 bases. Germline V gene lookup returns CDR1 MNHEY and CDR2 SMNVEV (reference sequence). This CDR3 has 15 residues. The trim removed 0 bases at V and 4 bases at J, leaving 3 bases unmatched. This CDR3 reads CASSLSTGGLYGYTF. The DNA for the CDR3 is TGTGCCAGCAGTTTATCGACAGGGGGACTCTATGGCTACACCTTC.

DNA of the CDR3: TGTGCCAGTAGCCCCAACAGGGGGACCCCACGGGGAGATACGCAGTATTTT. Translated, it gives CASSPNRGTPRGDTQYF. The rearrangement links TRBV19 to TRBJ2-3; 8 nucleotides match TRBD1. The V segment lost 6 bases and the J segment 5 bases; nucleotides outside the gene matches: 16. Germline lookup yields CDR1 LNHDA and CDR2 SQIVND (reference sequence). This CDR3 spans 17 amino acids.

V and J are TRBV6-1 and TRBJ2-7, with TRBD2 as a possible D gene (5 bases). V gave up 3 bases and J gave up 8 bases, with 11 bases separating them. The CDR3 consists of 12 residues. Germline CDR1 and CDR2: MNHNS and SASEGT. The CDR3 bases are TGTGCCAGCAGTGACCTCCCGGGGAAGCAGTACTTC. It codes for CASSDLPGKQYF.

For the CDR3, the DNA is TGTGCCAGCAGTGAAGCCCCAGCACTAGCGGGAGGGCCCGGGCCAGATACGCAGTATTTT. It specifies CASSEAPALAGGPGPDTQYF. The V gene is TRBV6-1, the J gene TRBJ2-3, with TRBD2 identical over 13 bases. CDR1 is MNHNS, CDR2 SASEGT, per germline. The V and J ends lost 0 bases and 4 bases, in that order; junction bases with no gene match: 13. This CDR3 comprises 20 residues.

This sequence joins TRBV29-1 and TRBJ1-1, with D maybe TRBD1 (6 bases). Germline assignment: CDR1 SQVTM and CDR2 ANQGSEA. This CDR3 region has 13 residues. The CDR3 region is CIIQRGAGTEAFF. In DNA, the CDR3 is TGCATCATACAACGGGGGGCTGGCACTGAAGCTTTCTTT. The entire variable domain, with the rest obtained from reference TRBV29-1 and TRBJ1-1, is as follows: SAVISQKPSRDICQRGTSLTIQCQVDSQVTMMFWYRQQPGQSLTLIATANQGSEATYESGFVIDKFPISRPNLTFSTLTVSNMSPEDSSIYLCIIQRGAGTEAFFGQGTRLTVV.

This clone was seen a few times. The chain couples TRBV9 to TRBJ2-3; no firm D call. The germline V and J ends were trimmed by 7 bases and 2 bases, with 11 bases remaining between them. CDR3 length: 13 amino acids. Germline V lookup: CDR1 SGDLS, CDR2 YYNGEE. The DNA for the CDR3 is TGTGCCAGCGCCAGGATGGACACAGATACGCAGTATTTT. This gives the protein CASARMDTDTQYF.

The chain links TRBV2 to TRBJ2-1, with 9 bases that match TRBD2. CDR1 and CDR2 (germline): SNHLY, FYNNEI. J was trimmed by 7 bases and V by 7 bases; bases with no gene match: 8. This CDR3 has 14 amino acids. The CDR3 nucleotides read TGTGCCAGCAATGTAGCGGGAGAGAGGAATGAGCAGTTCTTC. Translation: CASNVAGERNEQFF.

The chain uses TRBV7-2 and TRBJ2-2; D possibly corresponds to TRBD2 (5 bases). The CDR3 extends over 15 amino acids. V was shortened by 4 bases and J by 7 bases, with 16 bases between the two germline ends. Germline V lookup: CDR1 SGHTA, CDR2 FQGNSA. CDR3 DNA sequence: TGTGCCAGCAGCTCCTTAAGGCCCGGAGGCGGGGAGCTGTTTTTT. Its protein is CASSSLRPGGGELFF. Based on the CDR3 plus reference TRBV7-2 and TRBJ2-2, the full variable domain is GAGVSQSPSNKVTEKGKDVELRCDPISGHTALYWYRQSLGQGLEFLIYFQGNSAPDKSGLPSDRFSAERTGGSVSTLTIQRTQQEDSAVYLCASSSLRPGGGELFFGEGSRLTVL.